The 16 T cell receptor beta chains given below trace back to one sample, sequenced in a study of blood T cell repertoires in COVID-19. Here immunoSEQ multiplex PCR was the method, and the copy in TCRdb shows in-frame clones only, minus some. Altogether some 46,000 clones are present, roughly 80% being singletons, with the ten largest covering less than 8%. The sequenced sample consisted of peripheral blood. All receptors come from a man aged 60 to 75 with active COVID-19.

This clone is medium-sized. This chain links TRBV30 with TRBJ1-4; 7 bases fit TRBD1. V gave up 3 bases and J gave up 8 bases; unmatched junction bases: 24. This CDR3 comprises 19 residues. Germline V gives CDR1 GTSNPN, CDR2 SVGIG (reference sequence). The DNA for the CDR3 is TGTGCCTGGAGGCCTTCCGGGACAGTCCCTGTCACCTTCCGGGAAAAACTGTTTTTT. This encodes CAWRPSGTVPVTFREKLFF.

The DNA of the CDR3 is TGTGCCAGCGGGGTTGGGGAGGCTGGAAACACCATATATTTT. It specifies CASGVGEAGNTIYF. The V and J genes are TRBV28 and TRBJ1-3; no definite D call. CDR1 and CDR2 from the germline V gene are MDHEN and SYDVKM. The V end lost 8 bases, the J end lost 2 bases, and 13 bases lay between the germline ends. The CDR3 extends over 14 amino acids.

The table lists this clone with a count of one. The chain couples TRBV28 to TRBJ2-7; perhaps TRBD1 as D (6 bases). V dropped 7 bases and J dropped 3 bases, with 19 bases sitting between them. CDR1 and CDR2 from the germline V gene are MDHEN and SYDVKM. The CDR3 runs to 15 residues. The CDR3 coding sequence is TGTGCCAGCACCCCGACCCTACAGGGACACTACGAGCAGTACTTC. This sequence encodes CASTPTLQGHYEQYF. The whole variable domain, remainder taken from reference TRBV28 and TRBJ2-7, is DVKVTQSSRYLVKRTGEKVFLECVQDMDHENMFWYRQDPGLGLRLIYFSYDVKMKEKGDIPEGYSVSREKKERFSLILESASTNQTSMYLCASTPTLQGHYEQYFGPGTRLTVT.

The chain links TRBV7-2 to TRBJ1-6, with a weak D call TRBD1 (6 bases). The CDR3 totals 15 residues. Between the trimmed V and J ends, which lost 6 bases and 5 bases, there was a span of 14 bases. Germline V gene lookup returns CDR1 SGHTA and CDR2 FQGNSA. This CDR3 is CASSITGPNNSPLHF. The CDR3, as DNA: TGTGCCAGCAGTATAACAGGGCCTAATAATTCACCCCTCCACTTT.

This chain uses TRBV7-2 with TRBJ2-2; 8 bases align to TRBD1. V lost 3 bases to trimming and J lost 5 bases; unmatched junction nucleotides: 5. The CDR3 totals 15 residues. Germline-derived CDR1 and CDR2 are SGHTA and FQGNSA. CDR3 in amino acids: CASSFDRGRTGELFF. The CDR3 DNA sequence: TGTGCCAGCAGCTTCGACAGGGGTAGGACCGGGGAGCTGTTTTTT.

The gene calls are TRBV6-2 or TRBV6-3 and TRBJ2-7, with 8 bases matching TRBD1. V shed 5 bases and J 3 bases; nucleotides not matched to a gene: 3. The CDR3 length is 13 residues. Germline CDR1 MNHEY, CDR2 SVGEGT. The CDR3 spells CASSLDRGYEQYF. The CDR3 DNA is TGTGCCAGCAGTCTCGACAGGGGCTACGAGCAGTACTTC.

The chain joins TRBV3-1 (or the pseudogene TRBV3-2) to TRBJ1-1; 7 nucleotides line up with TRBD1. V lost 4 bases and J lost 3; bases outside the gene matches: 8. The CDR3 extends over 15 amino acids. The germline V gene has CDR1 LGHDT and CDR2 YNNKEL (reference sequence). In DNA, the CDR3 is TGTGCCAGCAGCCTCTATCGAGGGGGCGACACTGAAGCTTTCTTT. Protein product: CASSLYRGGDTEAFF.

V usage is TRBV12-3 or TRBV12-4 and J usage is TRBJ1-2; D is unclear. This CDR3 is 13 amino acids long. Between the trimmed V and J ends, which lost 5 bases and 4 bases, there was a span of 11 bases. The DNA of the CDR3 is TGTGCCAGCAGTGGATCCTACAGCTATGGCTACACCTTC. Its protein product is CASSGSYSYGYTF.

The chain links TRBV10-3 to TRBJ1-2; 11 bases line up with TRBD1. With 8 bases clipped from V and 6 bases from J, the junction kept 5 bases outside the gene matches. CDR1 and CDR2 (germline): ENHRY, SYGVKD. The CDR3 runs to 13 residues. CDR3 protein: CAIFGTGGDGYTF. Written as DNA, the CDR3 is TGTGCCATCTTTGGGACAGGGGGGGATGGCTACACCTTC.

In DNA, the CDR3 is TGTGCCAGCTCACTAGCGGGAGAGATAGATACGCAGTATTTT. Amino acids: CASSLAGEIDTQYF. This chain uses TRBV9 with TRBJ2-3, with TRBD2 matching over 11 bases. This CDR3 is 14 amino acids long. Germline CDR1 and CDR2: SGDLS and YYNGEE. V was clipped by 7 bases and J by 5 bases; unmatched bases: 6.

In its sample, this clone was seen once. The chain combines TRBV12-3 or TRBV12-4 with TRBJ1-1; TRBD1 matches 8 bases. The CDR3 runs 13 residues. The ends lost 4 bases at V and 4 bases at J; junction bases unmatched: 2. The CDR3 sequence: CASSSTGGTEAFF. CDR3 in DNA: TGTGCCAGCAGTTCCACAGGGGGCACTGAAGCTTTCTTT.

This clone rates as medium-sized (0.01 to 0.1%). The chain recombines TRBV6-4 with TRBJ1-1; 11 nucleotides line up with TRBD1. V shed 6 bases, J shed 4 bases, and the junction held 4 bases outside the gene matches. CDR1 and CDR2 (germline): MRHNA, SNTAGT. This CDR3 region has 14 residues. CDR3 amino acids: CASSSGTGGTEAFF. The DNA for the CDR3 is TGTGCCAGCAGCTCCGGGACAGGGGGCACTGAAGCTTTCTTT.

This clone was recorded a few times. The chain has TRBV27 and TRBJ2-7, with 8 bases lining up with TRBD2. In germline, CDR1 is MNHEY, CDR2 SMNVEV (reference sequence). The length of the CDR3 is 16 residues. After removal of 5 bases from V and 3 bases from J, the junction contained 12 bases not matched to a gene. CDR3 in amino acids: CASSPSGTSGYYEQYF. For the CDR3, the DNA is TGTGCCAGCAGTCCGTCCGGGACTAGTGGTTACTACGAGCAGTACTTC.

V is TRBV10-1 and J is TRBJ2-3; D possibly corresponds to TRBD1 (6 bases). The CDR3 spans 15 residues. The V and J ends lost 9 bases and 0 bases respectively, with 16 bases between them. From germline, CDR1 is WNHNN and CDR2 SYGVQD (reference sequence). The chain's CDR3 is CARTGLPTSTDTQYF. CDR3 bases: TGCGCCAGGACAGGCTTACCCACTAGCACAGATACGCAGTATTTT.

This clone showed up just a few times. The chain is built from TRBV7-3 and TRBJ2-1, with 7 positions matching TRBD2. CDR1 SGHTA and CDR2 FQGTGA come from the germline V gene. The CDR3 has 16 residues. The V segment lost 2 bases and the J segment 1 base; nucleotides outside the gene matches: 5. The CDR3 region is CASSLGASGSYNEQFF. For the CDR3, the DNA is TGTGCCAGCAGCTTAGGGGCTAGCGGATCCTACAATGAGCAGTTCTTC. The complete variable domain, with remaining parts taken from reference TRBV7-3 and TRBJ2-1, reads GAGVSQTPSNKVTEKGKYVELRCDPISGHTALYWYRQSLGQGPEFLIYFQGTGAADDSGLPNDRFFAVRPEGSVSTLKIQRTERGDSAVYLCASSLGASGSYNEQFFGPGTRLTVL.

V and J are TRBV7-9 and TRBJ1-3; tentatively, D is TRBD1 (5 bases). This CDR3 is 14 amino acids long. The germline CDR1 and CDR2 sequences are SEHNR and FQNEAQ (reference sequence). V was cut by 3 bases and J by 4 bases, with 10 bases left in between. CDR3 DNA: TGTGCCAGCAGCTTGGGGCATGCCGGAAACACCATATATTTT. Protein: CASSLGHAGNTIYF.